This is a list of T cell receptor beta chains from one sample in a study of T cell responses to AZD1222 COVID-19 vaccine. Assay: immunoSEQ multiplex PCR; the TCRdb copy retains only in-frame clones and omits some. Among a few hundred thousand clones, approximately 95% were seen once, and the ten largest hold 0.55%. The sample consisted of peripheral blood, taken on day 0 of AZD1222 vaccination. These receptor sequences come from an adult in good health. Each CDR3 is given with its conserved first and last residue. The D gene is left open where the match is weak. Only part of the rows carry a size: once, few, many, or a class if the clone is expanded.

12	TRBD1	TRBV6-5	NA	TRBJ1-1	TGTGCCAGCGGGACAGGGTGGACTGAAGCTTTCTTT	CASGTGWTEAFF
15	TRBD1	TRBV5-1	NA	TRBJ1-5	TGCGCCAGCAGCTCGACCACAGGGGGAAATCAGCCCCAGCATTTT	CASSSTTGGNQPQHF
22	TRBD1	TRBV19	NA	TRBJ1-5	TGTGCCAGTAGTATATGGGGCCCGACGGCACAAACGACAGGGAGCAACCCCCAGCCCCAGCATTTT	CASSIWGPTAQTTGSNPQPQHF
18	TRBD1	TRBV9	NA	TRBJ2-1	TGTGCCAGCAGCGTAGGTGATGGGACAGCTCTTAGCAAAGATGAGCAGTTCTTC	CASSVGDGTALSKDEQFF
16	TRBD2	TRBV28	NA	TRBJ2-2	TGTGCCAGCAGTCCCCCGAGCGGGAGGGGAATCGGGGAGCTGTTTTTT	CASSPPSGRGIGELFF
16	TRBD1	TRBV3-1/TRBV3-2	once	TRBJ1-6	TGTGCCAGCAGCCAAGGGGCAGGGGGATTTAATTCACCCCTCCACTTT	CASSQGAGGFNSPLHF
14	NA	TRBV6-5	NA	TRBJ1-5	TGTGCCAGCAGCGACTGGGGGGGCAATCAGCCCCAGCATTTT	CASSDWGGNQPQHF
14	NA	TRBV7-2	once	TRBJ2-2	TGTGCCAGCAGCTCCGGGCGTGGGGCCGGGGAGCTGTTTTTT	CASSSGRGAGELFF
11	NA	TRBV7-8	NA	TRBJ2-7	TGTGCCAGCAGACGCGGGCTCGAGCAGTACTTC	CASRRGLEQYF
14	NA	TRBV5-5	NA	TRBJ1-6	TGTGCCAGCAGTCGGATCGGAGGGAATTCACCCCTCCACTTT	CASSRIGGNSPLHF
12	NA	TRBV12-3/TRBV12-4	NA	TRBJ2-3	TGTGCCAGCAGTTCCGCTCGCTATACGCAGTATTTT	CASSSARYTQYF
14	NA	TRBV28	NA	TRBJ1-1	TGTGCCAGCAGTTTATCTGCTGGGAACACTGAAGCTTTCTTT	CASSLSAGNTEAFF
17	NA	TRBV3-1/TRBV3-2	NA	TRBJ1-3	TGTGCCAGCAGCCCGGCGGGGGAAAGGGACTCTGGAAACACCATATATTTT	CASSPAGERDSGNTIYF